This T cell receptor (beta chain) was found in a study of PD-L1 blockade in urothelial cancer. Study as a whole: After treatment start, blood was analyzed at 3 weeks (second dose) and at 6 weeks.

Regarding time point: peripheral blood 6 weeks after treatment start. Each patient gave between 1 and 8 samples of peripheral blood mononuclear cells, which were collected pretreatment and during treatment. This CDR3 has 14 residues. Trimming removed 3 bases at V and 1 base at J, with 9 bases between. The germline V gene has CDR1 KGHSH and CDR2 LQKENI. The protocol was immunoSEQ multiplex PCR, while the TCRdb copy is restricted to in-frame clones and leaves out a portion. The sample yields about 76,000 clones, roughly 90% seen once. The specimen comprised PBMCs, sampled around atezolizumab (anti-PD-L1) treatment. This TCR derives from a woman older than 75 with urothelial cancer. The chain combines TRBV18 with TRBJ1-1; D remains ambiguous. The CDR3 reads CASSPVEANTEAFF. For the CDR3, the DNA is TGTGCCAGCTCACCCGTAGAAGCGAACACTGAAGCTTTCTTT. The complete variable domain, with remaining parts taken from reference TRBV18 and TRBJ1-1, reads NAGVMQNPRHLVRRRGQEARLRCSPMKGHSHVYWYRQLPEEGLKFMVYLQKENIIDESGMPKERFSAEFPKEGPSILRIQQVVRGDSAAYFCASSPVEANTEAFFGQGTRLTVV.